The 29 T cell receptor beta chains below come from one sample, sequenced in a study of shared clonotypes between healthy human individuals. Profiling relied on immunoSEQ multiplex PCR, and the TCRdb table lists in-frame clones only, not all of them. The data hold hundreds of thousands of clones, with around 96% observed a single time. Naive CD8 cells were CD45RO-negative, positively selected for CCR7, excluding terminally differentiated effector memory CD45RA+ cells. Specimen: naive CD8+ T cells sorted from blood. The receptors come from a woman in her 30s in good health.

This rearrangement joins TRBV7-3 to TRBJ1-1; D call uncertain. The CDR3 is made up of 13 amino acids. Germline CDR1 SGHTA, CDR2 FQGTGA. V shed 5 bases and J shed 1 base, with 8 bases lying between them. Written as DNA, the CDR3 is TGTGCCAGCAGCCCACTCGGGAACACTGAAGCTTTCTTT. This translates into CASSPLGNTEAFF.

The rearrangement links TRBV28 to TRBJ1-2; 9 bases fit TRBD1. J gave up 3 bases and V 8 bases, and 10 bases lay outside the gene matches. Germline-derived CDR1 and CDR2 are MDHEN and SYDVKM. The CDR3 contains 15 residues. The CDR3 DNA reads as TGTGCCAGCCGCGGTAGGACAGGGGTATACTATGGCTACACCTTC. It yields the protein CASRGRTGVYYGYTF.

This chain links TRBV14 with TRBJ2-5, with TRBD1 matching 10 bases. Near its end, the DNA agrees better with TRBJ2-7, so the J call may be wrong. Germline CDR1 and CDR2: SGHDN and FVKESK. The CDR3 has 14 residues. The CDR3 sequence: CASSEGQGAYEQYF. The CDR3 bases are TGTGCCAGCAGCGAAGGACAGGGGGCCTACGAGCAGTACTTC.

The rearrangement uses TRBV4-1 and TRBJ2-5; D is possibly TRBD2 (6 bases). The J call may be wrong; the DNA end is better matched by TRBJ2-7. The germline CDR1 and CDR2 sequences are MGHRA and YSYEKL. This CDR3 contains 15 residues. Here the CDR3 reads CASSQVQGGGYEQYF. The CDR3 nucleotides are TGCGCCAGCAGCCAAGTTCAGGGAGGCGGCTACGAGCAGTACTTC.

This chain uses TRBV10-3 with TRBJ1-6; no firm D call. The CDR3 is made up of 15 amino acids. The germline gives CDR1 ENHRY, CDR2 SYGVKD. Trimming took 7 bases from V and 1 from J, leaving 11 bases between them. The CDR3 loop is CAITKSLSYNSPLHF. CDR3 nucleotides: TGTGCCATCACTAAGTCCCTTTCCTATAATTCACCCCTCCACTTT.

J is TRBJ2-7 and V is TRBV5-5, with D possibly being TRBD1 (6 bases). CDR3 size: 16 residues. The ends were cut back, 1 base at V and 5 bases at J, with 19 bases in the middle. Germline V gene lookup returns CDR1 SGHKS and CDR2 YYEKEE (reference sequence). The CDR3 DNA is TGTGCCAGCAGCTTGAGGTCCCCAGGGGTACTAAACGAGCAGTACTTC. Its translation: CASSLRSPGVLNEQYF.

V gene TRBV12-5 combines with J gene TRBJ2-2; TRBD2 is a possible D gene (5 bases). Trimming pared 6 bases from V and 11 bases from J, leaving 13 bases between. Germline CDR1 is LGHNT and CDR2 is FRNRAP. This CDR3 has 12 residues. CDR3 nucleotides: TGTGCTAGTGGGTTAGCTACGGGAGAGCTGTTTTTT. It yields the protein CASGLATGELFF.

The chain joins TRBV6-5 to TRBJ1-5; D is unclear. This CDR3 comprises 14 residues. Deletions cut 2 bases from V and 9 bases from J, with 14 bases between. Germline-derived CDR1 and CDR2 are MNHEY and SVGAGI. CDR3 coding DNA: TGTGCCAGCAGTTACGGGTCAGGCATGGGGCCCCAGCATTTT. This sequence encodes CASSYGSGMGPQHF.

This chain joins TRBV15 and TRBJ2-7, with TRBD1 identical over 9 bases. Germline V gene data show CDR1 as LNHNV and CDR2 as YYDKDF (reference sequence). The CDR3 sequence is 13 residues long. The junction had 7 bases not matched to a gene; V was cut back by 4 bases and J by 9 bases. The CDR3 nucleotides read TGTGCCACCAGCACCAGACAGGGGGTTATGCAGTACTTC. It encodes CATSTRQGVMQYF.

The gene calls are TRBV6-5 and TRBJ2-2, with 10 bases fitting TRBD2. V gave up 4 bases and J gave up 3 bases; unmatched junction bases: 5. This CDR3 has 16 residues. Germline V gene lookup returns CDR1 MNHEY and CDR2 SVGAGI. The CDR3 nucleotides read TGTGCCAGCAGTTCCCGACTAGCGGGCGACACCGGGGAGCTGTTTTTT. This translates into CASSSRLAGDTGELFF.

The rearrangement joins TRBV7-9 to TRBJ2-5; 7 bases align to TRBD1. Germline CDR1 reads SEHNR; CDR2 reads FQNEAQ (reference sequence). This CDR3 comprises 15 residues. Unmatched junction bases numbered 3, after V lost 0 bases and J lost 2 bases. CDR3 region: CASSLALGQQETQYF. CDR3 nucleotide sequence: TGTGCCAGCAGCTTAGCGCTGGGACAGCAAGAGACCCAGTACTTC.

The genes are TRBV18 and TRBJ1-5, with 7 bases aligning to TRBD1. Germline CDR1 reads KGHSH; CDR2 reads LQKENI. Losses at the gene ends were 4 bases for V and 5 bases for J; bases not matched to a gene: 14. The CDR3 has 17 residues. CDR3 DNA sequence: TGTGCCAGCTCACTGAGGGACAGCTCCGGAGGTGATCAGCCCCAGCATTTT. It codes for CASSLRDSSGGDQPQHF.

The chain links TRBV5-1 to TRBJ2-7; 13 bases are a match to TRBD2. The germline gives CDR1 SGHRS, CDR2 YFSETQ. The CDR3 totals 15 residues. V trimming: 4 bases; J trimming: 2 bases; junction bases outside the gene matches: 3. CDR3 in amino acids: CASSVTSGRAYEQYF. Here the CDR3 DNA reads TGCGCCAGCAGCGTTACTAGCGGGAGGGCCTACGAGCAGTACTTC. The full variable domain, in which reference TRBV5-1 and TRBJ2-7 provide the parts outside the CDR3, is KAGVTQTPRYLIKTRGQQVTLSCSPISGHRSVSWYQQTPGQGLQFLFEYFSETQRNKGNFPGRFSGRQFSNSRSEMNVSTLELGDSALYLCASSVTSGRAYEQYFGPGTRLTVT.

The gene calls are TRBV28 and TRBJ1-5; maybe TRBD1 (5 bases). Between the trimmed V and J ends, which lost 5 bases and 5 bases, there was a span of 22 bases. This CDR3 region has 17 residues. CDR1 is MDHEN, CDR2 SYDVKM, per germline. This CDR3 is CASSPPYYEGIYQPQHF. The CDR3 DNA reads TGTGCCAGCAGTCCACCCTATTACGAGGGGATCTATCAGCCCCAGCATTTT.

The CDR3 loop is CASSVSGRDNTGELFF. The CDR3, as DNA: TGTGCCAGCAGCGTAAGCGGGAGGGATAACACCGGGGAGCTGTTTTTT. This sequence joins TRBV9 and TRBJ2-2; TRBD2 matches 10 bases. Germline CDR1 reads SGDLS; CDR2 reads YYNGEE. The J segment lost 2 bases and the V segment lost 1 base, leaving 2 bases of the junction unmatched. This CDR3 spans 16 amino acids.

V and J are TRBV5-1 and TRBJ1-1; D unclear. The germline V and J ends were trimmed by 0 bases and 4 bases, with 10 bases remaining between them. Germline V CDR1 and CDR2: SGHRS, YFSETQ. The CDR3 sequence is 14 residues long. CDR3 nucleotide sequence: TGCGCCAGCAGCTTGGCCCGGGAGGGCACTGAAGCTTTCTTT. Translating gives CASSLAREGTEAFF.

The chain carries TRBV2 and TRBJ2-5, with TRBD2 as a possible D gene (6 bases). Germline V gene sequence: CDR1 SNHLY, CDR2 FYNNEI. The V gene lost 10 bases and the J gene lost 7 bases, with 19 bases spanning the gap. This CDR3 is 13 amino acids long. CDR3 in amino acids: CATLREQEGTQYF. The CDR3, as DNA: TGTGCCACTCTCCGGGAGCAGGAGGGGACCCAGTACTTC.

This chain connects TRBV11-2 to TRBJ2-1; 13 bases match TRBD2. The V gene's germline CDR1 is SGHAT and CDR2 FQNNGV. Trimming at V came to 0 bases and at J to 8 bases, leaving 13 bases not matched to a gene. The CDR3 is 19 amino acids. This CDR3 is CASSLDARTSGSIGHEQFF. The DNA of the CDR3 is TGTGCCAGCAGCTTAGATGCCCGGACTAGCGGGAGTATCGGTCATGAGCAGTTCTTC.

The V gene is TRBV19, the J gene TRBJ1-2; D is ambiguous. This CDR3 is built from 15 residues. Germline values: CDR1 LNHDA, CDR2 SQIVND (reference sequence). The V gene lost 3 bases and the J gene lost 6 bases, with 17 bases spanning the gap. This CDR3 is CASSIFSRGDDGYTF. The CDR3 nucleotides are TGTGCCAGTAGTATCTTCAGTCGGGGTGACGATGGCTACACCTTC.

The chain links TRBV7-3 to TRBJ2-5; 7 bases line up with TRBD2. Germline CDR1 and CDR2: SGHTA and FQGTGA. With 5 bases clipped from V and 5 bases from J, the junction kept 11 bases outside the gene matches. This CDR3 has 15 amino acids. The CDR3 protein is CASSPGTTLSETQYF. The DNA of the CDR3 is TGTGCCAGCAGCCCCGGGACTACCCTAAGCGAGACCCAGTACTTC. Using reference TRBV7-3 and TRBJ2-5 for the parts outside the CDR3, the full variable domain is GAGVSQTPSNKVTEKGKYVELRCDPISGHTALYWYRQSLGQGPEFLIYFQGTGAADDSGLPNDRFFAVRPEGSVSTLKIQRTERGDSAVYLCASSPGTTLSETQYFGPGTRLLVL.

The chain has TRBV5-4 and TRBJ1-1; 10 bases are shared with TRBD1. This CDR3 contains 13 residues. V was pared by 5 bases and J by 6 bases, with 4 bases of the junction left unmatched. Germline V gene sequence: CDR1 SGHNT, CDR2 YYREEE (reference sequence). The CDR3 loop reads CASRVDRGPEAFF. The CDR3 region has the DNA TGTGCCAGCAGGGTTGACAGGGGGCCTGAAGCTTTCTTT.

This chain uses TRBV7-9 with TRBJ2-7, with TRBD2 identical over 12 bases. Germline V lookup: CDR1 SEHNR, CDR2 FQNEAQ (reference sequence). CDR3 size: 16 residues. V trimming: 5 bases; J trimming: 6 bases; junction bases outside the gene matches: 11. In nucleotides, the CDR3 is TGTGCCAGCAGCCCGCGGACTAGCGGGGATATAGGCGAGCAGTACTTC. Amino acids: CASSPRTSGDIGEQYF.

This chain connects TRBV27 to TRBJ1-1; a weak D match, TRBD1 (6 bases). The CDR3 has 14 residues. Germline values: CDR1 MNHEY, CDR2 SMNVEV (reference sequence). Trimming removed 7 bases at V and 1 base at J, with 13 bases between. The CDR3 region is CASMWGGANTEAFF. The CDR3 DNA sequence: TGTGCCAGCATGTGGGGGGGGGCGAACACTGAAGCTTTCTTT.

V is TRBV9 and J is TRBJ1-4; 7 nucleotides line up with TRBD1. Looked up from germline, CDR1 is SGDLS and CDR2 is YYNGEE. The CDR3 covers 16 residues. Trimming took 1 base from V and 3 from J; bases not matched to a gene: 6. The CDR3 DNA sequence: TGTGCCAGCAGCGTATACTCGGGACAGCCTAATGAAAAACTGTTTTTT. Translated, it gives CASSVYSGQPNEKLFF. The complete variable domain, with remaining parts taken from reference TRBV9 and TRBJ1-4, reads DSGVTQTPKHLITATGQRVTLRCSPRSGDLSVYWYQQSLDQGLQFLIQYYNGEERAKGNILERFSAQQFPDLHSELNLSSLELGDSALYFCASSVYSGQPNEKLFFGSGTQLSVL.

The chain employs TRBV6-1 and TRBJ1-5; D gene uncertain. Trimming shortened V by 2 bases and J by 0 bases, and 11 bases separated the two germline ends. CDR1 is MNHNS and CDR2 is SASEGT in the germline V gene. This CDR3 spans 16 amino acids. As DNA, the CDR3 is TGTGCCAGCAGTGAATTACGGCCTTATAGCAATCAGCCCCAGCATTTT. It translates to CASSELRPYSNQPQHF.

The V gene is TRBV5-6, the J gene TRBJ2-7; 10 nucleotides line up with TRBD2. Per the germline V gene, CDR1 is SGHDT and CDR2 is YYEEEE. There are 16 residues in the CDR3. The V segment lost 2 bases and the J segment 2 bases; nucleotides outside the gene matches: 7. CDR3 amino acids: CASSFGLAGAAYEQYF. The CDR3 DNA follows: TGTGCCAGCAGCTTCGGTCTAGCGGGAGCGGCCTACGAGCAGTACTTC.

The V and J genes are TRBV9 and TRBJ1-2; TRBD1 might be the D (5 bases). V lost 0 bases and J 2 bases, leaving 11 bases between the germline ends. The CDR3 length is 15 residues. Germline V gene data show CDR1 as SGDLS and CDR2 as YYNGEE. CDR3 nucleotides: TGTGCCAGCAGCGTAGTCGGGGGGGAAAACTATGGCTACACCTTC. This codes for CASSVVGGENYGYTF. Drawing the rest from reference TRBV9 and TRBJ1-2, the complete variable domain is DSGVTQTPKHLITATGQRVTLRCSPRSGDLSVYWYQQSLDQGLQFLIQYYNGEERAKGNILERFSAQQFPDLHSELNLSSLELGDSALYFCASSVVGGENYGYTFGSGTRLTVV.

To note about this clone: The sample carries other DNA sequences with the same CDR3. This rearrangement joins TRBV28 to TRBJ2-7; D uncertain. Between the trimmed V and J ends, which lost 8 bases and 3 bases, there was a span of 11 bases. The CDR3 has 12 residues. The germline V gene has CDR1 MDHEN and CDR2 SYDVKM. CDR3 DNA: TGTGCCAGCTCCCTTGGATTCTACGAGCAGTACTTC. Amino acid sequence: CASSLGFYEQYF.

This chain connects TRBV7-9 to TRBJ2-1; 8 positions match TRBD2. Germline trimming cut 5 bases from V and 3 bases from J; bases unmatched to any gene: 3. The CDR3 totals 14 residues. Per germline, CDR1 SEHNR and CDR2 FQNEAQ (reference sequence). CDR3 nucleotides: TGTGCCAGCAGCCCAACTAGCGGCTACAATGAGCAGTTCTTC. Its protein is CASSPTSGYNEQFF. Drawing the rest from reference TRBV7-9 and TRBJ2-1, the complete variable domain is DTGVSQNPRHKITKRGQNVTFRCDPISEHNRLYWYRQTLGQGPEFLTYFQNEAQLEKSRLLSDRFSAERPKGSFSTLEIQRTEQGDSAMYLCASSPTSGYNEQFFGPGTRLTVL.